This TCR beta chain was observed in a study of blood T cell repertoires in COVID-19. This CDR3 region has 14 residues. V shed 3 bases, J shed 5 bases, and the junction held 8 bases outside the gene matches. Germline V gene lookup returns CDR1 DFQATT and CDR2 SNEGSKA (reference sequence). Sequenced by immunoSEQ multiplex PCR; TCRdb stores in-frame clones only, minus some. The sample contains approximately 400,000 clones, 91% of which appear only once. This sequence originates from a woman in her forties who had been exposed to COVID-19. The chain couples TRBV20-1 to TRBJ1-1; 8 bases are shared with TRBD1. Sequencing used PBMCs or T cells enriched from blood (not recorded which). This CDR3 reads CSASSQGAMTEAFF. The CDR3 DNA sequence: TGCAGTGCTAGTTCCCAGGGGGCTATGACTGAAGCTTTCTTT.